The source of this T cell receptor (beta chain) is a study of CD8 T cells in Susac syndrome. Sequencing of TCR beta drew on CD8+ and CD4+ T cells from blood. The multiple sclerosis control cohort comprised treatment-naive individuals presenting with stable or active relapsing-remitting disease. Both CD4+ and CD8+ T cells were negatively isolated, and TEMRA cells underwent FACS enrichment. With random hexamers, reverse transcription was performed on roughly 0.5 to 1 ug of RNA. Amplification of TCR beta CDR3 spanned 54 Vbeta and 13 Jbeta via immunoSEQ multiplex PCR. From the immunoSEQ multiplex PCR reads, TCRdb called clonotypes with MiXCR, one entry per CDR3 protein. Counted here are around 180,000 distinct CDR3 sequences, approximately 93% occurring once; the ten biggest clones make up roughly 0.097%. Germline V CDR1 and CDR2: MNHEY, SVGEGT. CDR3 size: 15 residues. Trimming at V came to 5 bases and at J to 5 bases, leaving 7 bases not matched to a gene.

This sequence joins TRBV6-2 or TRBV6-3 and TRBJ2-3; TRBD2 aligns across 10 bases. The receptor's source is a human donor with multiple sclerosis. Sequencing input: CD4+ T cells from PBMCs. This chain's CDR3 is CASSEERGGIDTQYF. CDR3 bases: TGTGCCAGCAGTGAGGAGCGGGGGGGCATAGATACGCAGTATTTT.